Below are 23 T cell receptor beta chains sequenced from a single sample in a study of a mutant IDH1 vaccine in newly diagnosed glioma (dated by TCRdb to the early 2020s). Their target antigens are unknown. The time point label for this specimen denotes: week 35, safety follow-up. A 20-mer mutant IDH1 peptide at 300 micrograms in Montanide made up each vaccine dose, which was injected subcutaneously together with topical imiquimod. The library was made by the immunoSEQ multiplex PCR assay. Held by TCRdb, this immuneACCESS table contains in-frame sequences only and omits some clones. Under half of the omission traces to an unresolved V gene where checked; the cause of the rest is unknown. The table for this sample lists about 56,000 clones; approximately 87% of them were counted only once. Over 1.5% of the sample goes to the ten largest clones. The sample consisted of PBMCs, taken from a glioma patient whose treatment included an IDH1 peptide vaccine. The receptor source for this set is a man aged 40-49 years with glioma.

This sequence joins TRBV19 and TRBJ2-1; tentatively, D is TRBD1 (5 bases). Trimming shortened V by 5 bases and J by 6 bases, and 14 bases separated the two germline ends. This CDR3 comprises 14 residues. Germline V lookup: CDR1 LNHDA, CDR2 SQIVND (reference sequence). The CDR3 DNA follows: TGTGCCAGTAGTGTGGGGCCCTATCCCAATGAGCAGTTCTTC. Its translation is CASSVGPYPNEQFF.

The chain couples TRBV7-9 to TRBJ2-7; D unresolved. The V end lost 5 bases, the J end lost 4 bases, and 9 bases lay between the germline ends. Germline CDR1 SEHNR, CDR2 FQNEAQ (reference sequence). The CDR3 contains 12 residues. CDR3: CASSQIGYEQYF. The DNA of the CDR3 is TGTGCCAGCAGCCAAATAGGGTACGAGCAGTACTTC.

This rearrangement joins TRBV7-2 to TRBJ2-2; the D is unclear. Germline values: CDR1 SGHTA, CDR2 FQGNSA. V lost 1 base and J lost 4, with 13 bases in between. The CDR3 consists of 16 residues. In DNA form, the CDR3 reads TGTGCCAGCAGCTTAGGTCCCAGGAGCGTCACCGGGGAGCTGTTTTTT. Translation: CASSLGPRSVTGELFF.

This rearrangement joins TRBV2 to TRBJ2-7, with TRBD1 as a possible D gene (6 bases). Trimming cost V 6 bases and J 6 bases, with 18 bases left between them. The germline CDR1 and CDR2 sequences are SNHLY and FYNNEI. CDR3 size: 14 residues. The CDR3 protein is CASRGPAGVSEQYF. CDR3 nucleotides: TGTGCCAGCAGGGGCCCGGCAGGGGTTAGCGAGCAGTACTTC.

V and J are TRBV18 and TRBJ2-7; a weak D match, TRBD2 (7 bases). The CDR3 is 13 residues long. Germline V gene sequence: CDR1 KGHSH, CDR2 LQKENI. The V gene lost 8 bases and the J gene lost 5 bases, with 16 bases spanning the gap. The CDR3 nucleotides read TGTGCCAGCCTATCCGGAGGGGGGGACGAGCAGTACTTC. Residues: CASLSGGGDEQYF.

CDR3 region: CASSYVSGGSYEQYF. The CDR3, as DNA: TGTGCCAGCAGTTACGTGTCAGGGGGCTCCTACGAGCAGTACTTC. The chain recombines TRBV6-5 with TRBJ2-7; TRBD1 aligns across 7 bases. The V segment lost 2 bases and the J segment 0 bases; nucleotides outside the gene matches: 4. Per the germline V gene, CDR1 is MNHEY and CDR2 is SVGAGI. This CDR3 has 15 amino acids.

This clone showed up just a few times. The chain has TRBV9 and TRBJ1-3; D is possibly TRBD1 (5 bases). CDR3 size: 16 residues. Germline values: CDR1 SGDLS, CDR2 YYNGEE. V was shortened by 3 bases and J by 0 bases, with 13 bases between the two germline ends. CDR3 in amino acids: CASSGGGLISGNTIYF. In DNA, the CDR3 is TGTGCCAGCAGCGGGGGCGGCCTTATCTCTGGAAACACCATATATTTT.

The rearrangement joins TRBV20-1 to TRBJ1-1; D is ambiguous. V dropped 7 bases and J dropped 11 bases, with 17 bases sitting between them. Germline loops: CDR1 DFQATT, CDR2 SNEGSKA (reference sequence). This CDR3 is built from 11 residues. The CDR3 here is CSVKGWVVAFF. CDR3 coding DNA: TGCAGTGTAAAGGGATGGGTGGTGGCTTTCTTT.

This chain links TRBV15 with TRBJ1-2; 8 nucleotides align to TRBD1. With V trimmed by 4 bases and J by 4 bases, 11 bases remained unmatched. CDR1 is LNHNV and CDR2 is YYDKDF in the germline V gene (reference sequence). The CDR3 length is 16 residues. The CDR3: CATSMGQAKPLYGYTF. CDR3 coding DNA: TGTGCCACCAGCATGGGACAGGCCAAGCCTCTCTATGGCTACACCTTC.

V and J are TRBV10-1 and TRBJ2-7; the D is unclear. The V gene's germline CDR1 is WNHNN and CDR2 SYGVQD (reference sequence). The CDR3 sequence is 16 residues long. V gave up 0 bases and J gave up 2 bases, with 14 bases separating them. The CDR3 bases are TGCGCCAGCAGTGAGTCTGATGGGCACCCGGCCTACGAGCAGTACTTC. Translating gives CASSESDGHPAYEQYF.

This chain joins TRBV29-1 and TRBJ1-1, with D uncertain. V gave up 4 bases and J gave up 1 base, with 10 bases separating them. The V gene's germline CDR1 is SQVTM and CDR2 ANQGSEA. This CDR3 is built from 13 residues. The CDR3 loop reads CSVVRGGNTEAFF. CDR3 nucleotides: TGCAGCGTTGTTCGGGGAGGGAACACTGAAGCTTTCTTT.

The chain couples TRBV4-1 to TRBJ2-3, with D hard to call. Germline V gene lookup returns CDR1 MGHRA and CDR2 YSYEKL. V was cut by 1 base and J by 0 bases, with 17 bases left in between. This CDR3 comprises 18 residues. CDR3 bases: TGCGCCAGCAGCCAAGTGAAGTTAGGACCCGCTAGCACAGATACGCAGTATTTT. Its translation: CASSQVKLGPASTDTQYF.

This chain connects TRBV5-1 to TRBJ2-7, with 10 bases that match TRBD2. This CDR3 is built from 14 residues. The germline CDR1 and CDR2 sequences are SGHRS and YFSETQ. V trimming: 7 bases; J trimming: 1 base; junction bases outside the gene matches: 5. For the CDR3, the DNA is TGCGCCAGCCGAGGACTAGCGGAATCCTACGAGCAGTACTTC. It codes for CASRGLAESYEQYF.

This clone has just one count. The chain combines TRBV2 with TRBJ1-2; TRBD1 aligns across 7 bases. Germline CDR1 reads SNHLY; CDR2 reads FYNNEI. The trim removed 5 bases at V and 2 bases at J, leaving 5 bases unmatched. The CDR3 runs 14 residues. CDR3 region: CASSPLGQNYGYTF. CDR3 DNA sequence: TGTGCCAGCAGTCCACTGGGACAGAACTATGGCTACACCTTC.

The chain links TRBV7-9 to TRBJ2-3, with 15 bases identical to TRBD2. CDR1 and CDR2 from the germline V gene are SEHNR and FQNEAQ (reference sequence). The junction had 16 bases not matched to a gene; V was cut back by 10 bases and J by 2 bases. The CDR3 contains 19 residues. The CDR3 DNA sequence: TGTGCCACTAACCCCACTTGGACTAGCGGGGGGGCCTACACAGATACGCAGTATTTT. It codes for CATNPTWTSGGAYTDTQYF.

Remarks on this clone: The germline gene is not matched at one end of the junction; a read error may be the cause. The chain is built from TRBV6-5 and TRBJ1-1; D uncertain. The germline CDR1 and CDR2 sequences are MNHEY and SVGAGI. The CDR3 is made up of 15 amino acids. CDR3 nucleotides: TGTACCAGCAGTTACTTAGGCGGCTTTTCGGGTGAAGCTTTCTTT. Amino acid sequence: CTSSYLGGFSGEAFF.

This CDR3 reads CASSPVVSGRRQYF. CDR3 bases: TGTGCCAGCAGCCCAGTTGTTAGCGGGAGGAGGCAGTACTTC. The rearrangement links TRBV9 to TRBJ2-7; 10 nucleotides line up with TRBD2. CDR1 SGDLS and CDR2 YYNGEE come from the germline V gene. This CDR3 has 14 residues. V shed 4 bases and J 9 bases; nucleotides not matched to a gene: 10.

The chain recombines TRBV6-5 with TRBJ1-5; TRBD1 might be the D (5 bases). Germline CDR1 MNHEY, CDR2 SVGAGI. This CDR3 spans 14 amino acids. The V end lost 0 bases, the J end lost 7 bases, and 10 bases lay between the germline ends. For the CDR3, the DNA is TGTGCCAGCAGTTACTCAGGGGCGGGCCAGCCCCAGCATTTT. Protein product: CASSYSGAGQPQHF.

The chain recombines TRBV10-1 with TRBJ2-4; 11 bases fit TRBD2. The V gene's germline CDR1 is WNHNN and CDR2 SYGVQD (reference sequence). The CDR3 extends over 16 amino acids. Trimming took 2 bases from V and 4 from J; bases not matched to a gene: 4. The CDR3 DNA reads as TGCGCCAGCAGTGAGGCCGGGACTAGCGGAAAAAACATTCAGTACTTC. Protein product: CASSEAGTSGKNIQYF.

This chain connects TRBV5-1 to TRBJ2-7; D may correspond to TRBD1 or TRBD2 (5 bases each). Trimming pared 4 bases from V and 6 bases from J, leaving 14 bases between. This CDR3 contains 13 residues. CDR1 is SGHRS, CDR2 YFSETQ, per germline. This CDR3 reads CASSPGSSGEQYF. The CDR3 DNA reads as TGCGCCAGCAGCCCAGGGAGCTCCGGCGAGCAGTACTTC. The entire variable domain, with the rest obtained from reference TRBV5-1 and TRBJ2-7, is as follows: KAGVTQTPRYLIKTRGQQVTLSCSPISGHRSVSWYQQTPGQGLQFLFEYFSETQRNKGNFPGRFSGRQFSNSRSEMNVSTLELGDSALYLCASSPGSSGEQYFGPGTRLTVT.

V usage is TRBV4-1 and J usage is TRBJ2-4; 14 bases agree with TRBD2. The CDR3 contains 16 residues. J gave up 11 bases and V 3 bases, and 9 bases lay outside the gene matches. In germline, CDR1 is MGHRA, CDR2 YSYEKL. Here the CDR3 DNA reads TGCGCCAGCAGCCACGGGGGACTAGCGGGAGTGGGTTTTCAGTACTTC. Protein: CASSHGGLAGVGFQYF.

The V and J genes are TRBV7-2 and TRBJ1-2; weak D call: TRBD1 (5 bases). CDR3 length: 13 amino acids. The V end lost 5 bases, the J end lost 1 base, and 8 bases lay between the germline ends. Germline CDR1 is SGHTA and CDR2 is FQGNSA. In nucleotides, the CDR3 is TGTGCCAGCAGCCAGACAGTTAACTATGGCTACACCTTC. Translation: CASSQTVNYGYTF.

The rearrangement uses TRBV10-3 and TRBJ2-1; TRBD1 matches 7 bases. The germline V gene has CDR1 ENHRY and CDR2 SYGVKD. V dropped 2 bases and J dropped 4; count of bases not matched to a gene: 5. The CDR3 contains 15 residues. The CDR3 is CAISEPEQGYNEQFF. The CDR3 DNA reads as TGTGCCATCAGTGAGCCGGAACAGGGGTACAATGAGCAGTTCTTC.